Listed below are T cell receptor beta chains from one sample, sequenced in a study of blood T cell repertoires in COVID-19. Only in-frame clones appear in the TCRdb table, and some are missing; sequencing was by immunoSEQ multiplex PCR. The sample holds 15,000 to 20,000 clones; less than 90% are singletons and the top ten take roughly 30%. Sequenced input: peripheral blood. These TCRs come from a woman aged 80 or over with COVID-19, enrolled during active disease. Both conserved end residues are part of each CDR3. D genes are given only for firm matches. For some rows the clone size is stated as once, few or many, or as a class when expanded; others skip it.

.,TRBV27,.,TRBJ2-7,CASSLFRGASYEQYF,TGTGCCAGCAGTTTATTTCGGGGGGCCTCCTACGAGCAGTACTTC
TRBD2,TRBV19,few,TRBJ2-2,CASTQAGTERGGRRVGELFF,TGTGCCAGTACCCAAGCCGGGACGGAGAGGGGAGGGCGAAGGGTCGGGGAGCTGTTTTTT
TRBD1,TRBV18,.,TRBJ2-7,CASSPGQGPYEQYF,TGTGCCAGCTCACCGGGACAGGGCCCCTACGAGCAGTACTTC
TRBD2,TRBV28,.,TRBJ2-3,CASSLPLAGVGEDTQYF,TGTGCCAGCAGTTTACCCCTAGCGGGAGTCGGAGAAGATACGCAGTATTTT
.,TRBV5-6,.,TRBJ2-3,CASSLVRGTDTQYF,TGTGCCAGCAGCTTGGTTAGAGGCACAGATACGCAGTATTTT
TRBD2,TRBV5-1,.,TRBJ2-3,CASSLLLAESTDTQYF,TGCGCCAGCAGCTTGTTGCTAGCGGAGAGCACAGATACGCAGTATTTT
.,TRBV7-8,.,TRBJ1-1,CASSLGSTTEAFF,TGTGCCAGCAGCTTAGGCAGTACGACTGAAGCTTTCTTT
.,TRBV7-2,.,TRBJ2-3,CASSLDSQGTDTQYF,TGTGCCAGCAGCTTAGATAGCCAAGGCACAGATACGCAGTATTTT
TRBD1,TRBV7-9,.,TRBJ1-4,CASSSRQGARGSEKLFF,TGTGCCAGCAGCTCCCGACAGGGGGCGCGGGGTTCGGAAAAACTGTTTTTT
TRBD1,TRBV11-1,.,TRBJ2-4,CASSMTGSLAKNIQYF,TGTGCCAGCAGCATGACAGGGTCACTAGCCAAAAACATTCAGTACTTC
TRBD2,TRBV5-4,.,TRBJ2-3,CASSLIFGGGTDTQYF,TGTGCCAGCAGCTTGATTTTCGGGGGGGGCACAGATACGCAGTATTTT
.,TRBV7-9,few,TRBJ1-2,CASSLGTGNYGYTF,TGTGCCAGCAGCTTAGGAACAGGAAACTATGGCTACACCTTC
.,TRBV9,.,TRBJ1-2,CASSAQQGMVSGYTF,TGTGCCAGCAGCGCCCAACAGGGCATGGTGAGTGGCTACACCTTC
TRBD2,TRBV5-1,once,TRBJ2-7,CASSPQAGGSYEQYF,TGCGCCAGCAGCCCCCAAGCGGGGGGGTCCTACGAGCAGTACTTC
.,TRBV6-5,.,TRBJ2-6,CASTPGGSGANVLTF,TGTGCCAGCACCCCCGGGGGTTCAGGGGCCAACGTCCTGACTTTC